Included here is one TCR beta chain sequence, with context. Different DNA sequences within this sample yield the same CDR3. Original handling: For nucleated cells, counts were estimated from reference gene primer amplification. Using immunoSEQ multiplex PCR, the repertoire was profiled, and TCRdb retains in-frame clones only, with some absent. V and J calls and clone size are given by that table; D and trimming were obtained from the DNA. The sample records about 480,000 clones, 85% to 90% being singletons. This sample is part of a study of blood T cell repertoires in COVID-19. Study in general: Researchers got acute and convalescent COVID-19 samples from the United States, Italy and Spain. T cells, B-cell-depleted T cells, or PBMCs provided the cDNA or gDNA that served as material.

V was pared by 6 bases and J by 4 bases, with 10 bases between. This CDR3 has 13 residues. CDR1 is KGHSH, CDR2 LQKENI, per germline. The sequence derives from a woman under 40 with acute or convalescent COVID-19. What was sequenced was peripheral blood. This chain connects TRBV18 to TRBJ2-1; TRBD2 is a possible D gene (6 bases). The CDR3 protein is CASSPGTYNEQFF. The CDR3 DNA follows: TGTGCCAGCTCCCCTGGGACTTACAATGAGCAGTTCTTC. Complete variable domain (other parts from reference TRBV18 and TRBJ2-1): NAGVMQNPRHLVRRRGQEARLRCSPMKGHSHVYWYRQLPEEGLKFMVYLQKENIIDESGMPKERFSAEFPKEGPSILRIQQVVRGDSAAYFCASSPGTYNEQFFGPGTRLTVL.